The 27 T cell receptor beta chains below were found in one sample sequenced in a study of cytomegalovirus exposure and HLA in healthy donors. Amplification used 60 Vbeta primers and 13 Jbeta primers. Profiled with immunoSEQ multiplex PCR; TCRdb holds only in-frame clones, not every one. The sample records 150,000 to 200,000 clones, around four fifths being singletons. Sample: PBMCs. These receptor sequences come from a man in his late teens or twenties in good health and CMV-seropositive.

CDR3 DNA: TGTGCCAGCAGTTATATTCGAGGACAGGGGGCGCATGAGCAGTTCTTC. Translation: CASSYIRGQGAHEQFF. The chain has TRBV6-5 and TRBJ2-1; 11 nucleotides line up with TRBD1. The CDR3 is made up of 16 amino acids. With 3 bases clipped from V and 8 bases from J, the junction kept 9 bases outside the gene matches. Germline V CDR1 and CDR2: MNHEY, SVGAGI.

The chain uses TRBV11-2 and TRBJ2-7, with D possibly being TRBD1 (5 bases). The CDR3 has 15 residues. Germline V gene lookup returns CDR1 SGHAT and CDR2 FQNNGV. Trimming took off 1 base at V and 2 bases at J, with 12 bases between the two ends. CDR3 nucleotide sequence: TGTGCCAGCAGCTTAGTAGACAGTTCCCCCTACGAGCAGTACTTC. It yields the protein CASSLVDSSPYEQYF.

The chain uses TRBV9 and TRBJ1-1; D remains ambiguous. Germline loops: CDR1 SGDLS, CDR2 YYNGEE. Trimming cost V 0 bases and J 5 bases, with 20 bases left between them. CDR3 length: 17 amino acids. DNA for the CDR3: TGTGCCAGCAGCGTAGGAGCTACCCGTAGCGGGTGGACTGAAGCTTTCTTT. Translation: CASSVGATRSGWTEAFF.

The J gene is TRBJ2-1, the V gene TRBV28; TRBD1 is a possible D gene (5 bases). Trimming cost V 7 bases and J 1 base, with 11 bases left between them. The germline gives CDR1 MDHEN, CDR2 SYDVKM. The CDR3 has 14 residues. The CDR3 region is CASTQGGSYNEQFF. The CDR3 DNA is TGTGCCAGCACCCAGGGCGGTTCCTACAATGAGCAGTTCTTC.

This clone appeared once. The J gene is TRBJ2-7, the V gene TRBV11-1; the D is unclear. The germline CDR1 and CDR2 sequences are SGHAT and FQDESV (reference sequence). The CDR3 length is 13 residues. Trimming shortened V by 1 base and J by 4 bases, and 8 bases separated the two germline ends. Here the CDR3 DNA reads TGTGCCAGCAGCTTAGAACAGCAATACGAGCAGTACTTC. It specifies CASSLEQQYEQYF.

The chain couples TRBV18 to TRBJ2-1; TRBD2 matches 9 bases. The CDR3 is made up of 16 amino acids. The V gene's germline CDR1 is KGHSH and CDR2 LQKENI. With 3 bases clipped from V and 4 bases from J, the junction kept 7 bases outside the gene matches. CDR3 loop: CASSPLLAGSYNEQFF. DNA for the CDR3: TGTGCCAGCTCACCGTTACTAGCGGGTTCTTACAATGAGCAGTTCTTC.

V usage is TRBV19 and J usage is TRBJ1-1; D not resolved. The ends were cut back, 5 bases at V and 5 bases at J, with 15 bases in the middle. This CDR3 region has 14 residues. Germline-derived CDR1 and CDR2 are LNHDA and SQIVND (reference sequence). For the CDR3, the DNA is TGTGCCAGTAGTTACCCGCTGCGGGAAACTGAAGCTTTCTTT. Translating gives CASSYPLRETEAFF. Supplemented by reference TRBV19 and TRBJ1-1, the full variable domain reads DGGITQSPKYLFRKEGQNVTLSCEQNLNHDAMYWYRQDPGQGLRLIYYSQIVNDFQKGDIAEGYSVSREKKESFPLTVTSAQKNPTAFYLCASSYPLRETEAFFGQGTRLTVV.

The J gene is TRBJ2-1, the V gene TRBV4-1; D might be TRBD2 (5 bases). V was cut by 0 bases and J by 6 bases, with 18 bases left in between. CDR3 length equals 17 residues. Germline CDR1 reads MGHRA; CDR2 reads YSYEKL. The DNA of the CDR3 is TGCGCCAGCAGCCAAGATAGTTCCCGCCCCGGGATCAATGAGCAGTTCTTC. It is translated as CASSQDSSRPGINEQFF.

The chain links TRBV19 to TRBJ1-2; unclear D gene. From germline, CDR1 is LNHDA and CDR2 SQIVND (reference sequence). The V end was cut by 7 bases, the J end by 8 bases, with 17 bases between. This CDR3 comprises 13 residues. DNA for the CDR3: TGTGCCAGTATTAAGACCCCGGCGGGAGGCTACACCTTC. This codes for CASIKTPAGGYTF.

This clone was detected once. V gene TRBV12-5 combines with J gene TRBJ2-2, with TRBD1 matching over 7 bases. V was pared by 2 bases and J by 6 bases, with 12 bases of the junction left unmatched. CDR3 length equals 17 residues. CDR1 and CDR2 (germline): LGHNT, FRNRAP. CDR3 amino acids: CASGLNRGDFVPGELFF. In nucleotides, the CDR3 is TGTGCTAGTGGTTTGAACAGGGGCGATTTTGTGCCCGGGGAGCTGTTTTTT.

V is TRBV28 and J is TRBJ2-3; the match to TRBD1 covers 7 bases. The germline CDR1 and CDR2 sequences are MDHEN and SYDVKM. After removal of 3 bases from V and 5 bases from J, the junction contained 8 bases not matched to a gene. The CDR3 contains 15 residues. The CDR3 sequence is CASSFTGVSRDTQYF. DNA of the CDR3: TGTGCCAGCAGTTTCACAGGGGTTAGTAGAGATACGCAGTATTTT. The full variable domain, completed using reference TRBV28 and TRBJ2-3, is DVKVTQSSRYLVKRTGEKVFLECVQDMDHENMFWYRQDPGLGLRLIYFSYDVKMKEKGDIPEGYSVSREKKERFSLILESASTNQTSMYLCASSFTGVSRDTQYFGPGTRLTVL.

About this clone itself: This CDR3 is also generated by other DNA sequences in the sample. The chain links TRBV5-1 to TRBJ2-5; D is unresolved. The CDR3 is made up of 13 amino acids. V gave up 5 bases and J gave up 1 base, with 9 bases separating them. Germline V gene data show CDR1 as SGHRS and CDR2 as YFSETQ. The CDR3 coding sequence is TGCGCCAGCAGTTTGTCCCTCCAAGAGACCCAGTACTTC. This sequence encodes CASSLSLQETQYF.

The V and J genes are TRBV5-1 and TRBJ1-4; D possibly corresponds to TRBD1 (6 bases). CDR3 length equals 16 residues. Trimming removed 4 bases at V and 3 bases at J, with 16 bases between. Germline assignment: CDR1 SGHRS and CDR2 YFSETQ. Here the CDR3 DNA reads TGCGCCAGCAGCCCTAGGGGGTTTCGACCTAATGAAAAACTGTTTTTT. Protein: CASSPRGFRPNEKLFF.

Here the CDR3 reads CASSLAGLGGNEQFF. The CDR3 region has the DNA TGCGCCAGCAGCTTGGCGGGACTGGGGGGGAATGAGCAGTTCTTC. The V and J genes are TRBV5-1 and TRBJ2-1; the match to TRBD2 covers 7 bases. V dropped 0 bases and J dropped 7; count of bases not matched to a gene: 7. The CDR3 is 15 amino acids. Germline V gene lookup returns CDR1 SGHRS and CDR2 YFSETQ. The complete variable domain, with remaining parts taken from reference TRBV5-1 and TRBJ2-1, reads KAGVTQTPRYLIKTRGQQVTLSCSPISGHRSVSWYQQTPGQGLQFLFEYFSETQRNKGNFPGRFSGRQFSNSRSEMNVSTLELGDSALYLCASSLAGLGGNEQFFGPGTRLTVL.

V is TRBV27 and J is TRBJ2-1; maybe TRBD2 (6 bases). Germline V gene sequence: CDR1 MNHEY, CDR2 SMNVEV (reference sequence). Trimming stripped 6 bases from V and 0 bases from J, with 24 bases between. This CDR3 region has 19 residues. CDR3 in amino acids: CASRETAGTYDSSYNEQFF. DNA of the CDR3: TGTGCCAGCAGAGAGACCGCCGGGACTTATGACAGCTCCTACAATGAGCAGTTCTTC.

The chain carries TRBV18 and TRBJ2-6, with 9 bases aligning to TRBD1. CDR1 and CDR2 from the germline V gene are KGHSH and LQKENI. The CDR3 spans 17 residues. The V and J ends lost 3 bases and 4 bases, in that order; junction bases with no gene match: 7. The CDR3 nucleotides are TGTGCCAGCTCACCGGGACAGGGTCTTACCGGGGCCAACGTCCTGACTTTC. This gives the protein CASSPGQGLTGANVLTF.

The chain has TRBV9 and TRBJ2-5; no reliable D call. V was shortened by 4 bases and J by 11 bases, with 18 bases between the two germline ends. The CDR3 has 13 residues. In germline, CDR1 is SGDLS, CDR2 YYNGEE. This CDR3 is CASSPPAGVEQYF. The CDR3 nucleotides read TGTGCCAGCAGCCCTCCCGCAGGTGTAGAGCAGTACTTC. Full variable domain (rest looked up from reference TRBV9 and TRBJ2-5): DSGVTQTPKHLITATGQRVTLRCSPRSGDLSVYWYQQSLDQGLQFLIQYYNGEERAKGNILERFSAQQFPDLHSELNLSSLELGDSALYFCASSPPAGVEQYFGPGTRLLVL.

The chain employs TRBV6-5 and TRBJ2-7, with 7 bases aligning to TRBD1. The CDR3 loop spans 15 amino acids. Germline V gives CDR1 MNHEY, CDR2 SVGAGI. With V trimmed by 3 bases and J by 2 bases, 7 bases remained unmatched. The CDR3 is CASSYSGTVTYEQYF. The CDR3 DNA sequence: TGTGCCAGCAGTTATTCAGGGACAGTCACCTACGAGCAGTACTTC.

In its sample, this clone was seen once. The V gene is TRBV4-2, the J gene TRBJ2-6, with 9 nucleotides matching TRBD1. CDR3 size: 16 residues. Germline trimming cut 4 bases from V and 4 bases from J; bases unmatched to any gene: 5. Germline CDR1 is LGHNA and CDR2 is YNFKEQ. CDR3 sequence: CASSPGQGTGANVLTF. CDR3 coding DNA: TGTGCCAGCAGCCCCGGACAGGGGACCGGGGCCAACGTCCTGACTTTC.

The chain links TRBV5-4 to TRBJ2-3, with D possibly being TRBD2 (7 bases). CDR1 is SGHNT and CDR2 is YYREEE in the germline V gene (reference sequence). There are 16 residues in the CDR3. V lost 4 bases, J lost 7 bases, and 22 bases lay in between. CDR3 in amino acids: CASSPLTPGGKNTQYF. DNA for the CDR3: TGTGCCAGCAGCCCGCTCACCCCGGGGGGCAAAAATACGCAGTATTTT.

The gene calls are TRBV19 and TRBJ2-1; 9 bases align to TRBD2. CDR3 length: 15 residues. Germline loops: CDR1 LNHDA, CDR2 SQIVND (reference sequence). With V trimmed by 8 bases and J by 7 bases, 12 bases remained unmatched. This chain's CDR3 is CASSASGNVRNEQFF. For the CDR3, the DNA is TGTGCCAGTTCTGCTAGCGGGAACGTCCGTAATGAGCAGTTCTTC. Using reference TRBV19 and TRBJ2-1 for the parts outside the CDR3, the full variable domain is DGGITQSPKYLFRKEGQNVTLSCEQNLNHDAMYWYRQDPGQGLRLIYYSQIVNDFQKGDIAEGYSVSREKKESFPLTVTSAQKNPTAFYLCASSASGNVRNEQFFGPGTRLTVL.

The genes are TRBV27 and TRBJ1-1; a possible D gene is TRBD1 (5 bases). V shed 10 bases and J shed 2 bases, with 17 bases lying between them. Germline values: CDR1 MNHEY, CDR2 SMNVEV (reference sequence). This CDR3 region has 14 residues. CDR3: CATWLTAINTEAFF. For the CDR3, the DNA is TGTGCCACCTGGCTGACAGCTATCAACACTGAAGCTTTCTTT.

The chain recombines TRBV14 with TRBJ2-7; D uncertain. The germline V gene has CDR1 SGHDN and CDR2 FVKESK. Trimming stripped 0 bases from V and 4 bases from J, with 7 bases between. The CDR3 sequence is 13 residues long. CDR3 residues: CASSQDNRYEQYF. CDR3 nucleotides: TGTGCCAGCAGCCAAGATAATAGATACGAGCAGTACTTC.

In the case of this clone: Because the CDR3 is missing its conserved closing phenylalanine or tryptophan, this is likely a read error. The chain uses TRBV7-9 and TRBJ1-6; D is perhaps TRBD1 (5 bases). Trimming took 6 bases from V and 12 from J, leaving 12 bases between them. The CDR3 is 12 residues long. CDR1 is SEHNR and CDR2 is FQNEAQ in the germline V gene (reference sequence). The CDR3 DNA reads TGTGCCAGCAGTCGCGCGGGGGAACCCCTCCACCTT. Translation gives CASSRAGEPLHL.

V is TRBV19 and J is TRBJ2-7; the match to TRBD2 covers 7 bases. The ends lost 5 bases at V and 1 base at J; junction bases unmatched: 14. Germline V gene data show CDR1 as LNHDA and CDR2 as SQIVND (reference sequence). The CDR3 is 17 residues long. CDR3 coding DNA: TGTGCCAGTAGTCCCCGACGGGTAGCGGGCGAATCCTACGAGCAGTACTTC. This encodes CASSPRRVAGESYEQYF.

This chain joins TRBV10-1 and TRBJ2-2, with D perhaps matching TRBD2 (5 bases). This CDR3 is built from 14 residues. The germline V gene encodes CDR1 WNHNN and CDR2 SYGVQD (reference sequence). The V end lost 6 bases, the J end lost 2 bases, and 10 bases lay between the germline ends. CDR3 sequence reads: CASRWEPNTGELFF. CDR3 nucleotide sequence: TGCGCCAGCAGGTGGGAGCCTAACACCGGGGAGCTGTTTTTT.

The chain is built from TRBV11-2 and TRBJ2-1; possible D gene TRBD2, 5 bases. The germline V gene has CDR1 SGHAT and CDR2 FQNNGV. This CDR3 spans 14 amino acids. The V end lost 0 bases, the J end lost 7 bases, and 10 bases lay between the germline ends. CDR3 bases: TGTGCCAGCAGCTTAGATACTAGTTCAAATGAGCAGTTCTTC. Protein: CASSLDTSSNEQFF. Complete variable domain (other parts from reference TRBV11-2 and TRBJ2-1): EAGVAQSPRYKIIEKRQSVAFWCNPISGHATLYWYQQILGQGPKLLIQFQNNGVVDDSQLPKDRFSAERLKGVDSTLKIQPAKLEDSAVYLCASSLDTSSNEQFFGPGTRLTVL.